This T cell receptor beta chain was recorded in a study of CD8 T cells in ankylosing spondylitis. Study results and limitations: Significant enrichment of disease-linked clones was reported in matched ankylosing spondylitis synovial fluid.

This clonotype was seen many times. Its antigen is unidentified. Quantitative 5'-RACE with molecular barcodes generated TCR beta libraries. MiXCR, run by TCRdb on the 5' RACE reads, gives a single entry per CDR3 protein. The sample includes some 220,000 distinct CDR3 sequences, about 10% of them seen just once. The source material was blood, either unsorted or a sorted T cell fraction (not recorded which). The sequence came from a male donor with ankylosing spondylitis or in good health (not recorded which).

The CDR3 DNA is TGCGCCAGCAGCTTGAAGACAGATACGCAGTATTTT. It yields the protein CASSLKTDTQYF. The chain is built from TRBV5-1 and TRBJ2-3, with D uncertain. Trimming left V 1 base short and J 3 bases short, with 3 bases between. This CDR3 is 12 amino acids long. In germline, CDR1 is SGHRS, CDR2 YFSETQ. Full variable domain (missing parts from reference TRBV5-1 and TRBJ2-3): KAGVTQTPRYLIKTRGQQVTLSCSPISGHRSVSWYQQTPGQGLQFLFEYFSETQRNKGNFPGRFSGRQFSNSRSEMNVSTLELGDSALYLCASSLKTDTQYFGPGTRLTVL.